This TCR beta chain was found in a study of blood T cell repertoires in COVID-19. Trimming took 3 bases from V and 2 from J; bases not matched to a gene: 8. The CDR3 contains 15 residues. From germline, CDR1 is SGHRS and CDR2 YFSETQ. The data were produced by immunoSEQ multiplex PCR, yet TCRdb's version contains in-frame clones alone and is incomplete. This sample has over 15,000 clones, with 80% found just once. The sequencing sample was made of peripheral blood. This clonotype originated in a man of 80 years or more with acute or convalescent COVID-19. The gene calls are TRBV5-1 and TRBJ2-7, with 7 positions matching TRBD2. The CDR3 protein is CASSSGVAGTYEQYF. The CDR3 nucleotides are TGCGCCAGCAGCTCCGGGGTAGCGGGTACCTACGAGCAGTACTTC.